Listed below are T cell receptor beta chains from one sample, sequenced in a study of OX40 agonist ivuxolimab in advanced cancers. The assay was immunoSEQ multiplex PCR, and TCRdb's table has in-frame clones only and misses some. This table has 80,000 or so clones, 80% to 95% appearing once. Specimen: CD4+ or CD8+ T cells sorted from blood, collected in a trial of the OX40 agonist ivuxolimab. All receptors derive from an adult with an advanced solid tumor such as melanoma, head and neck, liver or kidney cancer. The CDR3 runs from the conserved cysteine through the conserved F or W. A D gene is named only where the DNA matches it firmly. Clone size is shown for a subset of rows, as once, few, many or a class of expanded clone.

DNA | CDR3 | V | D | J | size
TGTGCCAGCAGCGGTTCCCCAGGGGGCCGCGCTGAAGCTTTCTTT | CASSGSPGGRAEAFF | TRBV9 | TRBD1 | TRBJ1-1 | .
TGCGCCAGCAGCCCCCGGACGGAGTCCTACGAGCAGTACTTC | CASSPRTESYEQYF | TRBV5-1 | . | TRBJ2-7 | .
TGTGCCAGCAGCCCCAGGGGGTTCGATAATTCACCCCTCCACTTT | CASSPRGFDNSPLHF | TRBV7-2 | TRBD1 | TRBJ1-6 | .
TGTGCCAGCAGAGCTGGGGCTGTTACAGGGGTTGAGCAGTACTTC | CASRAGAVTGVEQYF | TRBV6-5 | TRBD1 | TRBJ2-7 | once
TGTGCCAGCAGCTTCCCGACAGGCTACGAGCAGTACTTC | CASSFPTGYEQYF | TRBV7-9 | . | TRBJ2-7 | .
TGTGCCAGCAGCCAAAATCAAGGCTATGGCTACACCTTC | CASSQNQGYGYTF | TRBV14 | . | TRBJ1-2 | .
TGTGCCAGCAGTTTGTCGAAAACTGAAGCTTTCTTT | CASSLSKTEAFF | TRBV28 | . | TRBJ1-1 | .
TGTGCTAGTGGAGGTATCAGCTCACCCCTCCACTTT | CASGGISSPLHF | TRBV9 | . | TRBJ1-6 | once
TGCGCCAGCAGCTTGGAAGGGGAGACCCAGTACTTC | CASSLEGETQYF | TRBV5-1 | . | TRBJ2-5 | .
TGCGCCAGCAGAGGGGACGCGAACACCGGGGAGCTGTTTTTT | CASRGDANTGELFF | TRBV5-1 | . | TRBJ2-2 | .
TGCGCCAGCAGCCAACCCGGACAGGGGAGATCAGAGACCCAGTACTTC | CASSQPGQGRSETQYF | TRBV4-1 | TRBD1 | TRBJ2-5 | .
TGTGCCAGCAGCACGGCGGCAGTTAGCAATCAGCCCCAGCATTTT | CASSTAAVSNQPQHF | TRBV6-5 | . | TRBJ1-5 | .
TGTGCCAGCAGTCCGCGGGACAGGACCAGCACAGATACGCAGTATTTT | CASSPRDRTSTDTQYF | TRBV6-6 | TRBD1 | TRBJ2-3 | .
TGTGCCAGCAGCCCTGGACCCCGCTCTGGAAACACCATATATTTT | CASSPGPRSGNTIYF | TRBV5-8 | . | TRBJ1-3 | .
TGTGCCAGTAGTCTGCGGGAGGCGGGGGAGACCCAGTACTTC | CASSLREAGETQYF | TRBV19 | TRBD2 | TRBJ2-5 | once
TGTGCCAGCAGTCCCGGGTGGGGACAGGGGTCCCACGAGCAGTACTTC | CASSPGWGQGSHEQYF | TRBV25-1 | TRBD1 | TRBJ2-7 | .
TGTGCCAGCAGACCCGAGCGGGTAACCTACAATGAGCAGTTCTTC | CASRPERVTYNEQFF | TRBV6-5 | . | TRBJ2-1 | .
TGTGCCAGCAGTTTACGGCCCGGACTAGCGGGGTCCTACGAGCAGTACTTC | CASSLRPGLAGSYEQYF | TRBV27 | TRBD2 | TRBJ2-7 | .
TGTGCCAGCAGCTCACCCGAAAGGCGGCCCTACGAGCAGTACTTC | CASSSPERRPYEQYF | TRBV5-6 | . | TRBJ2-7 | .
TGTGCCAGCAGTTTTAGGGACACCACTGAAGCTTTCTTT | CASSFRDTTEAFF | TRBV6-5 | . | TRBJ1-1 | .
TGCGCCAGCAGCTTGGGACAGGGTTTCTACAATGAGCAGTTCTTC | CASSLGQGFYNEQFF | TRBV5-1 | TRBD1 | TRBJ2-1 | .
TGTGCCAGCAGTTTAGCAGCTAGCTCCTACGAGCAGTACTTC | CASSLAASSYEQYF | TRBV28 | . | TRBJ2-7 | .
TGCGCCAGCAGCTTTGGACAGGGGGCTAGCACAGATACGCAGTATTTT | CASSFGQGASTDTQYF | TRBV5-1 | TRBD1 | TRBJ2-3 | .
TGCGCCAGCAGCTTGGCACCAGGGGCCTACGAGCAGTACTTC | CASSLAPGAYEQYF | TRBV5-1 | . | TRBJ2-7 | .
TGTGCCAGCAGTTACCAGGACCGAGGTGGGCAGTTCTTC | CASSYQDRGGQFF | TRBV6-5 | . | TRBJ2-1 | .
TGTGCCTGGATGGGGCAGGGGGCTTGGACTGAAGCTTTCTTT | CAWMGQGAWTEAFF | TRBV30 | TRBD1 | TRBJ1-1 | .
TGCGCCAGCAGCCAAGGCGGGGGGTCTCTCTCCTACGAGCAGTACTTC | CASSQGGGSLSYEQYF | TRBV4-3 | TRBD2 | TRBJ2-7 | .
TGTGCCACCAGCCCAAAACCTCCCCGACTCCGTCTCCTTTACGAGCAGTACTTC | CATSPKPPRLRLLYEQYF | TRBV15 | . | TRBJ2-7 | .
TGTGCCAGCAGTGAGGGTCGGGCCCTAGAAGCTTTCTTT | CASSEGRALEAFF | TRBV6-1 | . | TRBJ1-1 | .
TGTGCCAGCAGTCCTGGGGACACTGAAGCTTTCTTT | CASSPGDTEAFF | TRBV2 | . | TRBJ1-1 | few
TGTGCCAGCAGCTTAAGGGCGGGTGACTCTGGGGCCAACGTCCTGACTTTC | CASSLRAGDSGANVLTF | TRBV7-2 | . | TRBJ2-6 | .
TGTGCCAGCAGTTTTCGGGGATATGGCTACACCTTC | CASSFRGYGYTF | TRBV28 | . | TRBJ1-2 | once
TGTGCCAGCAGCCTCGCGGGATTCTCTGGGGCCAACGTCCTGACTTTC | CASSLAGFSGANVLTF | TRBV7-3 | . | TRBJ2-6 | .
TGTGCCACCAGCAGAGAGGGGGGGGGCCCAGATACGCAGTATTTT | CATSREGGGPDTQYF | TRBV15 | . | TRBJ2-3 | .
TGCGCCAGCAGCCAAGATCTTTTGTCCTACGAGCAGTACTTC | CASSQDLLSYEQYF | TRBV4-3 | . | TRBJ2-7 | .
TGCGCCAGCAGCTTGGGAGCCCCAGGGAGGGACATTCAGTACTTC | CASSLGAPGRDIQYF | TRBV5-1 | TRBD2 | TRBJ2-4 | .
TGCGCCAGCAGCCAAGCAGGGGGCGAGTCTGGAAACACCATATATTTT | CASSQAGGESGNTIYF | TRBV4-1 | TRBD1 | TRBJ1-3 | .
TGCGCCAGCAGCGGACAGGGGGGAGGGAACACTGAAGCTTTCTTT | CASSGQGGGNTEAFF | TRBV5-1 | TRBD1 | TRBJ1-1 | .
TGCGCCAGCAGCGGGGACGGGTCCTACAATGAGCAGTTCTTC | CASSGDGSYNEQFF | TRBV5-1 | . | TRBJ2-1 | .
TGTGCCAGCAGTTACTCGACAGACACCTCACCCCTCCACTTT | CASSYSTDTSPLHF | TRBV6-5 | . | TRBJ1-6 | once
TGTGCCAGCAGTTCGACCCATACGCAGAACTATGGCTACACCTTC | CASSSTHTQNYGYTF | TRBV28 | . | TRBJ1-2 | .
TGTGCCAGCAGGCCAAGGGGAGTGGCAGGGGACAATCAGCCCCAGCATTTT | CASRPRGVAGDNQPQHF | TRBV27 | . | TRBJ1-5 | few